This T cell receptor beta chain came from a study of blood T cell repertoires in COVID-19. This clone is a singleton in its sample. Study processing details: It was from reference gene primer amplification that nucleated cell counts were estimated. Some clones are missing from TCRdb's copy, which holds only in-frame ones; the method was immunoSEQ multiplex PCR. From that table come the V and J calls and clone size; the DNA was used to work out D and trimming. The table includes some 300,000 clones, about 90% detected once. Recruitment covered some 25 US areas and drew participants whose ages spanned 18 to 89 years. Clinical histories supplied by participants themselves formed the basis of cohort assignment. CDR1 and CDR2 (germline): LNHNV, YYDKDF (reference sequence). The CDR3 is 16 amino acids. V gave up 3 bases and J gave up 2 bases; unmatched junction bases: 9.

This receptor was obtained from a woman aged 25 to 45 who had recovered from COVID-19. The J gene is TRBJ1-2, the V gene TRBV15; 7 bases are shared with TRBD1. The material sequenced was PBMCs or T cells enriched from blood (not recorded which). The DNA of the CDR3 is TGTGCCACCAGCAGGGACGGGACGGGACAGAACTATGGCTACACCTTC. This translates into CATSRDGTGQNYGYTF.